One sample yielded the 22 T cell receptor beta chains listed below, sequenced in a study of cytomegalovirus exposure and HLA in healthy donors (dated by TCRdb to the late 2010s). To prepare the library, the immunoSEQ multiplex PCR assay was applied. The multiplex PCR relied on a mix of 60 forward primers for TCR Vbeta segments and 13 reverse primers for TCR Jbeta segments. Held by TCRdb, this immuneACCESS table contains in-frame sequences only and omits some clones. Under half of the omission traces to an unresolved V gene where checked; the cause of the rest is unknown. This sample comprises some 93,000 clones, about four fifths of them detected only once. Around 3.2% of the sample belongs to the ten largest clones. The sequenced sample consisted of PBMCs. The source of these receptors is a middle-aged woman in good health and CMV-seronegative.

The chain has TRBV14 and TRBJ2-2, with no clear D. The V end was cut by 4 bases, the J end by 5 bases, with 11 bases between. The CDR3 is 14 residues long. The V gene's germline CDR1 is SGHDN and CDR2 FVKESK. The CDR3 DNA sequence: TGTGCCAGCAGCCCTTCCGGTCCGACCGGGGAGCTGTTTTTT. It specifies CASSPSGPTGELFF.

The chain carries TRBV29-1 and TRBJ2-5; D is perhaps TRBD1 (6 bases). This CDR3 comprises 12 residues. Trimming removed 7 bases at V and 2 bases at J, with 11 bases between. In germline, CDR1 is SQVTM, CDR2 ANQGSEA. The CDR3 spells CSANRVQETQYF. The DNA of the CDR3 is TGCAGCGCTAACAGGGTTCAAGAGACCCAGTACTTC.

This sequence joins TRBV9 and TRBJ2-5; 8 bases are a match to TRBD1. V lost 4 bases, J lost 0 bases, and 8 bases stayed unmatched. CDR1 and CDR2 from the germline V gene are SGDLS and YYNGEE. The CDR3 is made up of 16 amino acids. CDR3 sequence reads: CASSTRDRTYQETQYF. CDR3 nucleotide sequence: TGTGCCAGCAGCACGAGGGACAGGACGTACCAAGAGACCCAGTACTTC.

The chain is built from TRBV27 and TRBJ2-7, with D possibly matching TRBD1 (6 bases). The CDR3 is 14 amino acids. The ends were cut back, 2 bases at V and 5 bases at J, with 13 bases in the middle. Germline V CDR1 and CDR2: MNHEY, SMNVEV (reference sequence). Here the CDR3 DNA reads TGTGCCAGCAGTTTAAACAGGGTGGTGGACGAGCAGTACTTC. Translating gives CASSLNRVVDEQYF.

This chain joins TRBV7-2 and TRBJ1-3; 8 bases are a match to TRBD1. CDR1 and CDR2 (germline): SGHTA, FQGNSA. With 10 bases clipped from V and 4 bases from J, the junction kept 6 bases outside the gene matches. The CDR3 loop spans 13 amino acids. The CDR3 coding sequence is TGTGCCATCAACCGGGACAGGGGAAACACCATATATTTT. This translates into CAINRDRGNTIYF. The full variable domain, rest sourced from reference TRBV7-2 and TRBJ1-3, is GAGVSQSPSNKVTEKGKDVELRCDPISGHTALYWYRQSLGQGLEFLIYFQGNSAPDKSGLPSDRFSAERTGGSVSTLTIQRTQQEDSAVYLCAINRDRGNTIYFGEGSWLTVV.

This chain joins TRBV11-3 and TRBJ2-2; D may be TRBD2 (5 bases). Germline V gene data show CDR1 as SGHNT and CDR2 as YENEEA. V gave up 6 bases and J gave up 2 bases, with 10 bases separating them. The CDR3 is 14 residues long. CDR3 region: CASSPGSNTGELFF. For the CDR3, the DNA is TGTGCCAGCAGTCCGGGATCTAACACCGGGGAGCTGTTTTTT.

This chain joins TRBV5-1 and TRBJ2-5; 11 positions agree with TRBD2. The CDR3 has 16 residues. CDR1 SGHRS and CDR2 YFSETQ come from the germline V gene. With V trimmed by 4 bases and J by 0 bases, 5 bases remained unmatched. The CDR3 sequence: CASSLTSGGYQETQYF. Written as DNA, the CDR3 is TGCGCCAGCAGCCTCACTAGCGGGGGCTACCAAGAGACCCAGTACTTC.

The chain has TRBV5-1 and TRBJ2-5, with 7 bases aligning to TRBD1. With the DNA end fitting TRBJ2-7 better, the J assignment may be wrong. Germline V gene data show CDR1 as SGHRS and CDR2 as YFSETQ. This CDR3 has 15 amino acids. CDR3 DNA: TGCGCCAGCAGCTCGCCAGGGACAGCCTCCTACGAGCAGTACTTC. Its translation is CASSSPGTASYEQYF.

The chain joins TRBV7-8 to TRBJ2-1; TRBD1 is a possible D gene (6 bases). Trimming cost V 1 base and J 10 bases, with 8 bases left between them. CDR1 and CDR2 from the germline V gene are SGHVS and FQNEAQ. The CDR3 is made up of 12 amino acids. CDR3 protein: CASSLVRGEQFF. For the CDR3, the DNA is TGTGCCAGCAGCTTAGTGAGGGGGGAGCAGTTCTTC.

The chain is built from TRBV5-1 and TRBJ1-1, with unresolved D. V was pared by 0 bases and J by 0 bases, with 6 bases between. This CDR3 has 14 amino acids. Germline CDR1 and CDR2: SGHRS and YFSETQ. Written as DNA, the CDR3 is TGCGCCAGCAGCTTGGTTATAATGAACACTGAAGCTTTCTTT. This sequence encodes CASSLVIMNTEAFF. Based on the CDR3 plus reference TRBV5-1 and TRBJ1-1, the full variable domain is KAGVTQTPRYLIKTRGQQVTLSCSPISGHRSVSWYQQTPGQGLQFLFEYFSETQRNKGNFPGRFSGRQFSNSRSEMNVSTLELGDSALYLCASSLVIMNTEAFFGQGTRLTVV.

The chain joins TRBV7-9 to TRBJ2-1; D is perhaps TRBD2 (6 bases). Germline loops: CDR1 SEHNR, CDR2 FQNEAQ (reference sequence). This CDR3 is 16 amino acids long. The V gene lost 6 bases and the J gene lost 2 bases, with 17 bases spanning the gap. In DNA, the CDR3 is TGTGCCAGCAGGCCAATTGGGGGAGGTCCCTACAATGAGCAGTTCTTC. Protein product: CASRPIGGGPYNEQFF.

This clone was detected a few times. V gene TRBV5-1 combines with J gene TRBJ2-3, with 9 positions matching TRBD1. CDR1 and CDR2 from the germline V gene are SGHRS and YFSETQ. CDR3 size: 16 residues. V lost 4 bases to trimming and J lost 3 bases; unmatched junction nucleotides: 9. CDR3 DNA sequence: TGCGCCAGCAGCGTGGGACAGGGAGACCCTACAGATACGCAGTATTTT. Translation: CASSVGQGDPTDTQYF.

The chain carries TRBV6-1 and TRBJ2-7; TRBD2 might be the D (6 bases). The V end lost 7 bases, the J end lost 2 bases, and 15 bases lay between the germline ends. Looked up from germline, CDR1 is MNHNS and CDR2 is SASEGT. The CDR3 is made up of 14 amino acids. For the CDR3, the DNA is TGTGCCAGCATTCGGACTATCGTTACCTACGAGCAGTACTTC. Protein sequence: CASIRTIVTYEQYF.

In DNA, the CDR3 is TGCGCCAGCAGCTTGGCCGGGACAGGCGACTATGGCTACACCTTC. This sequence encodes CASSLAGTGDYGYTF. The rearrangement links TRBV5-1 to TRBJ1-2; 8 nucleotides line up with TRBD1. The V and J ends lost 0 bases and 3 bases, in that order; junction bases with no gene match: 4. CDR3 length: 15 residues. The germline CDR1 and CDR2 sequences are SGHRS and YFSETQ. The whole variable domain, remainder taken from reference TRBV5-1 and TRBJ1-2, is KAGVTQTPRYLIKTRGQQVTLSCSPISGHRSVSWYQQTPGQGLQFLFEYFSETQRNKGNFPGRFSGRQFSNSRSEMNVSTLELGDSALYLCASSLAGTGDYGYTFGSGTRLTVV.

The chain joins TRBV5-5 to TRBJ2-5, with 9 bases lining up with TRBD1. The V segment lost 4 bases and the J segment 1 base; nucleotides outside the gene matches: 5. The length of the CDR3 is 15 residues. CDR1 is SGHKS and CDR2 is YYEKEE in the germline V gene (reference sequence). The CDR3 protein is CASSQEGQGQETQYF. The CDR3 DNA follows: TGTGCCAGCAGCCAAGAGGGACAGGGCCAAGAGACCCAGTACTTC.

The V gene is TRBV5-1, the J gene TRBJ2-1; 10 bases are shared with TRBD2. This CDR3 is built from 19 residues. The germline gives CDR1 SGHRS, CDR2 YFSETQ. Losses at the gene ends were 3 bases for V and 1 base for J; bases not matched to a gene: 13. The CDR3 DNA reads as TGCGCCAGCAGCTGGACCGGGACTAGCGCACGGTTTTCCTACAATGAGCAGTTCTTC. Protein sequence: CASSWTGTSARFSYNEQFF.

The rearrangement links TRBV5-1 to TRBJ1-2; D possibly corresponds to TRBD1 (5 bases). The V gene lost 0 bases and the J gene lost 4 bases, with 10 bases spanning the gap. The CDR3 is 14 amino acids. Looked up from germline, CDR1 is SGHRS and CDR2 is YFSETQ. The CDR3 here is CASSLGQSAYGYTF. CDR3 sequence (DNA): TGCGCCAGCAGCTTGGGACAGAGCGCCTATGGCTACACCTTC.

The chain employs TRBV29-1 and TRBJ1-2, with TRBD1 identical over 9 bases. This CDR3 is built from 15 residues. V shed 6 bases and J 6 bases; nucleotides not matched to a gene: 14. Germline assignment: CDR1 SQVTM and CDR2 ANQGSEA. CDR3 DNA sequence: TGCAGCGTGGGGGGACAGGGAACGTTTAAGGATGGCTACACCTTC. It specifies CSVGGQGTFKDGYTF. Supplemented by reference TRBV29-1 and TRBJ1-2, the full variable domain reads SAVISQKPSRDICQRGTSLTIQCQVDSQVTMMFWYRQQPGQSLTLIATANQGSEATYESGFVIDKFPISRPNLTFSTLTVSNMSPEDSSIYLCSVGGQGTFKDGYTFGSGTRLTVV.

The CDR3 spells CASSLEPGGTGELFF. The CDR3 DNA reads as TGCGCCAGCAGCTTGGAACCGGGGGGTACCGGGGAGCTGTTTTTT. The V gene is TRBV5-1, the J gene TRBJ2-2, with 7 bases fitting TRBD2. Germline V CDR1 and CDR2: SGHRS, YFSETQ. The CDR3 loop spans 15 amino acids. The V gene end was trimmed by 0 bases and the J gene end by 5 bases; junction bases not matched to a gene: 4.

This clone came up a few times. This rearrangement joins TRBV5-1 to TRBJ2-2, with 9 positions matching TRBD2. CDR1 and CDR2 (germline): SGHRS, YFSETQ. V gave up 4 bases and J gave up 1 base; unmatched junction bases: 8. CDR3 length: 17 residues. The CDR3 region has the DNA TGCGCCAGCAGCAGGGCTACAGCGGGGGGGAACACCGGGGAGCTGTTTTTT. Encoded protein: CASSRATAGGNTGELFF.

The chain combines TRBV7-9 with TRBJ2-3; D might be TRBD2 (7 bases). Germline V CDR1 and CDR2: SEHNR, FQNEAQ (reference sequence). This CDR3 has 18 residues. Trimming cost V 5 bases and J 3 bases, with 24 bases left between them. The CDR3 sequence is CASSPPLQGRAQTDTQYF. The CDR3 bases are TGTGCCAGCAGCCCCCCCCTCCAGGGGAGGGCCCAGACAGATACGCAGTATTTT.

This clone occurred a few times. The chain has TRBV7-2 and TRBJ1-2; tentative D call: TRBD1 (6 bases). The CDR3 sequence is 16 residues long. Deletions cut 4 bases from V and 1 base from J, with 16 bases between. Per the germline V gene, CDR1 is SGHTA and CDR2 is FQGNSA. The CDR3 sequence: CASSSGGGRINYGYTF. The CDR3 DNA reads TGTGCCAGCAGCTCGGGAGGGGGACGTATTAACTATGGCTACACCTTC.